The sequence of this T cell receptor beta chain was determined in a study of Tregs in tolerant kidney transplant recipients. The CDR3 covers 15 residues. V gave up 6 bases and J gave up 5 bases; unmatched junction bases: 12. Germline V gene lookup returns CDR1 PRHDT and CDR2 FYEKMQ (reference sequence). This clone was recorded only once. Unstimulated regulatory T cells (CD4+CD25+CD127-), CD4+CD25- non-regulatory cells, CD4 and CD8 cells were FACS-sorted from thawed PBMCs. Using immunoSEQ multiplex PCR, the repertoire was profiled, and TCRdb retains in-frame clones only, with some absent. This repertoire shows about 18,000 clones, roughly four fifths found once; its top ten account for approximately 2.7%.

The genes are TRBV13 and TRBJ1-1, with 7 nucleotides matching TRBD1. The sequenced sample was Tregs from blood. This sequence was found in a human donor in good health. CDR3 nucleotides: TGTGCCAGCAGACAGATACAGGGGATGAGGACTGAAGCTTTCTTT. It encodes CASRQIQGMRTEAFF.